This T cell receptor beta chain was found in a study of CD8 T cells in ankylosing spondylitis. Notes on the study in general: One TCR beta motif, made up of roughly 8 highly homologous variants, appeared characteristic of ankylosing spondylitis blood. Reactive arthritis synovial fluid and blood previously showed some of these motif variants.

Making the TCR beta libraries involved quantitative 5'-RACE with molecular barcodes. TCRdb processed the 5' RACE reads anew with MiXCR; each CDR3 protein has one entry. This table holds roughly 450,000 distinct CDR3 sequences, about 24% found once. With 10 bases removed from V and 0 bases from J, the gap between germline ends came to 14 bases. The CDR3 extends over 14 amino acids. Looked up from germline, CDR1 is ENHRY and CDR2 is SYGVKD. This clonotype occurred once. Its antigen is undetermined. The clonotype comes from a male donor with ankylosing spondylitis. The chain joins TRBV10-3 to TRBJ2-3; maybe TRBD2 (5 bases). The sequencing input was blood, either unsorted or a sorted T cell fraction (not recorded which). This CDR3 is CATRTYLSTDTQYF. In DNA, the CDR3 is TGTGCCACCCGGACTTACTTAAGCACAGATACGCAGTATTTT.